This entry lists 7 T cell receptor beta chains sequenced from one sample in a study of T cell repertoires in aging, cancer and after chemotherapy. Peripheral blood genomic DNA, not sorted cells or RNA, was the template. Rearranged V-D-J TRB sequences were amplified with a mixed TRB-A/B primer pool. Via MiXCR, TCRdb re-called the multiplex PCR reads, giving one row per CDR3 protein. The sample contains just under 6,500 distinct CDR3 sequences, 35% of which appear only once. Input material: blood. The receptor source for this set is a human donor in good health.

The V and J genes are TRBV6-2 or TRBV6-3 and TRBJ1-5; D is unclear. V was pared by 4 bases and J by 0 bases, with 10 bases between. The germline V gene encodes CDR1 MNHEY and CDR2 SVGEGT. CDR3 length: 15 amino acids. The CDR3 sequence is CASSFRQYSNQPQHF. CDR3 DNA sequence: TGTGCCAGCAGTTTTCGCCAATATAGCAATCAGCCCCAGCATTTT.

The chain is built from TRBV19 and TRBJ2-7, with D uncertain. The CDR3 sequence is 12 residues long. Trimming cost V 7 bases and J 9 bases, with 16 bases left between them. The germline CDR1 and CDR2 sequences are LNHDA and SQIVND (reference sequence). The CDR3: CASKDTATRQYF. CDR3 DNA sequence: TGTGCCAGTAAAGACACCGCGACCAGGCAGTACTTC.

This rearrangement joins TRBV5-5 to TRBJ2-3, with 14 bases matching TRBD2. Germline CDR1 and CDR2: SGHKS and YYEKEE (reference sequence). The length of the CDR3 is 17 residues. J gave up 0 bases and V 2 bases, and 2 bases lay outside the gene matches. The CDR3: CASSFRTSGGSTDTQYF. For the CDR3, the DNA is TGTGCCAGCAGCTTTCGGACTAGCGGGGGGAGCACAGATACGCAGTATTTT.

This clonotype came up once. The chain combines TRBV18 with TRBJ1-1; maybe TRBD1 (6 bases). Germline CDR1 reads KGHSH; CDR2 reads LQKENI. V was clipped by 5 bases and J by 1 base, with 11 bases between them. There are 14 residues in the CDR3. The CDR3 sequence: CASSSIQGNTEAFF. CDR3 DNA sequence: TGTGCCAGCTCATCAATACAGGGGAACACTGAAGCTTTCTTT.

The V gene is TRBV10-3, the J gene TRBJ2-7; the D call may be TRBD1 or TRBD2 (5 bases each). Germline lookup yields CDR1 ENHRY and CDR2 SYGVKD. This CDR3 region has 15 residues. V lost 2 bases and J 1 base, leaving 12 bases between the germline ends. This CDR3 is CAISEITGGSYEQYF. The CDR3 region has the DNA TGTGCCATCAGTGAGATTACAGGAGGTTCCTACGAGCAGTACTTC.

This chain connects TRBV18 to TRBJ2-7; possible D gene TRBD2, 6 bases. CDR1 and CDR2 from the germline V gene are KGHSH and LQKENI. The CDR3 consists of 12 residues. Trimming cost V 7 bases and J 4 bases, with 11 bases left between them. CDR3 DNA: TGTGCCAGCTTACTAGCCGAGTACGAGCAGTACTTC. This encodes CASLLAEYEQYF. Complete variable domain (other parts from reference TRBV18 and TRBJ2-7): NAGVMQNPRHLVRRRGQEARLRCSPMKGHSHVYWYRQLPEEGLKFMVYLQKENIIDESGMPKERFSAEFPKEGPSILRIQQVVRGDSAAYFCASLLAEYEQYFGPGTRLTVT.

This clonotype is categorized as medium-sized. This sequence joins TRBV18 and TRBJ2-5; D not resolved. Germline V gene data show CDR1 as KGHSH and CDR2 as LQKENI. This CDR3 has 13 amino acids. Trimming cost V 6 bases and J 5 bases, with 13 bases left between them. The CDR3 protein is CASSPADAETQYF. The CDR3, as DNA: TGTGCCAGCTCCCCCGCGGATGCGGAGACCCAGTACTTC.